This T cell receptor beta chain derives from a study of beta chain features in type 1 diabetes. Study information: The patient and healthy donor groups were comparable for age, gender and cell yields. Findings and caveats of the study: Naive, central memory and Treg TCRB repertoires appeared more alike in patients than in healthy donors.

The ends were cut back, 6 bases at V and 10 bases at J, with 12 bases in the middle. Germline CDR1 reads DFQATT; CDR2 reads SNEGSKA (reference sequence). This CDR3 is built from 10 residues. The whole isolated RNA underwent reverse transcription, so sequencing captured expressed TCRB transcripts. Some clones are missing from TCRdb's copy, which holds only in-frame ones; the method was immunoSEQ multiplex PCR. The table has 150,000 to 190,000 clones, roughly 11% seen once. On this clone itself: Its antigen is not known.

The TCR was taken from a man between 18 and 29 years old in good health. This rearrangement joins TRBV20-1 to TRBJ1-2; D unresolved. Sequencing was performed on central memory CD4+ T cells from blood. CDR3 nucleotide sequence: TGCAGTGCCAGAATTTCTGTCTACACCTTC. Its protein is CSARISVYTF.